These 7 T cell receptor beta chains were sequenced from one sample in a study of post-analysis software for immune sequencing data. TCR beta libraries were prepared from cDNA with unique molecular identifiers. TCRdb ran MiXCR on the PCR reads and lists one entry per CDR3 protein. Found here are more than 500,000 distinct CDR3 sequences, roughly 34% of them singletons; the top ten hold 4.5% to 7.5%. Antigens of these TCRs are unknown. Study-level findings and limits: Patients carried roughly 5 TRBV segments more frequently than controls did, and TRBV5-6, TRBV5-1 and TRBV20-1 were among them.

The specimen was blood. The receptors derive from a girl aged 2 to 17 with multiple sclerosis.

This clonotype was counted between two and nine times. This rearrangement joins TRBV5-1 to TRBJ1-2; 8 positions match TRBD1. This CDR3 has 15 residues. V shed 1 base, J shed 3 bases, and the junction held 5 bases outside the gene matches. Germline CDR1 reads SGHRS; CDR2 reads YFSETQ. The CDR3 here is CASSLLGQADYGYTF. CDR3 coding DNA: TGCGCCAGCAGCTTGTTGGGACAGGCGGACTATGGCTACACCTTC.

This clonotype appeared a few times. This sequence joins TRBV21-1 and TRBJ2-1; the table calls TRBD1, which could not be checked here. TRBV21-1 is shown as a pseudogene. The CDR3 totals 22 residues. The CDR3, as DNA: TGTGCCAGCAGCGCCCGGGACAGTCCAAGGGAGGAGGAGCGGAACTCCTACAATGAGCAGTTCTTC. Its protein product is CASSARDSPREEERNSYNEQFF.

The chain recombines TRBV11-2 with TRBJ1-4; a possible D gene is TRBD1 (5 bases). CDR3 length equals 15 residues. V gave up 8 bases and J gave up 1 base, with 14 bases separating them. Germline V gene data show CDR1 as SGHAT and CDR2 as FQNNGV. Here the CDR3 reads CASGRAGGTNEKLFF. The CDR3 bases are TGTGCCAGCGGACGTGCCGGGGGAACTAATGAAAAACTGTTTTTT.

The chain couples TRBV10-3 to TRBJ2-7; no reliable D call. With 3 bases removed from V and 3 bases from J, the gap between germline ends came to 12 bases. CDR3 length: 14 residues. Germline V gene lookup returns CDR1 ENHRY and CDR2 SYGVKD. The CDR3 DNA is TGTGCCATCAGTGATCCCAGGTTCGTCTACGAGCAGTACTTC. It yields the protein CAISDPRFVYEQYF.

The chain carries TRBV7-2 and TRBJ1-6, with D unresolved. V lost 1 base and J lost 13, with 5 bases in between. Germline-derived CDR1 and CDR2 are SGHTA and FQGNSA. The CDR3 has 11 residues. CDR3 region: CASSLGGPLHF. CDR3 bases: TGTGCCAGCAGCTTAGGGGGTCCCCTCCACTTT. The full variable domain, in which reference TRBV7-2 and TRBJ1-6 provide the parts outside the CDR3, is GAGVSQSPSNKVTEKGKDVELRCDPISGHTALYWYRQSLGQGLEFLIYFQGNSAPDKSGLPSDRFSAERTGGSVSTLTIQRTQQEDSAVYLCASSLGGPLHFGNGTRLTVT.

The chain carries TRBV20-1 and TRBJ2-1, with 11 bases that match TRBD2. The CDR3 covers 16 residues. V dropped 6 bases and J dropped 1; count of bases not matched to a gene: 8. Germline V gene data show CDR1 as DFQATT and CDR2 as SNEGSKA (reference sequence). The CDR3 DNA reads TGCAGTGCGGGGCTAGCGGGGGGCCTATCCTACAATGAGCAGTTCTTC. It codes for CSAGLAGGLSYNEQFF.

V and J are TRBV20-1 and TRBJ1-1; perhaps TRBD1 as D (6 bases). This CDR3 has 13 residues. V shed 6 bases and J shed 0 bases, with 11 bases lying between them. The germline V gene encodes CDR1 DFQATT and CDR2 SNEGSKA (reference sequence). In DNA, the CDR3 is TGCAGTGCCAACGGACAGCTGAACACTGAAGCTTTCTTT. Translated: CSANGQLNTEAFF.